Sequencing of this T cell receptor beta chain was carried out in a study of cytomegalovirus exposure and HLA in healthy donors. Study as a whole: The same platform was used for the 90 to 150 validation repertoires as for the roughly 670 first-cohort repertoires, as reported in a later analysis.

The repertoire was sequenced with immunoSEQ multiplex PCR; TCRdb's copy has only in-frame clones and lacks some. The data hold approximately 150,000 clones, with 80% to 85% observed a single time. As regards this clone: The antigen is undetermined.

Losses at the gene ends were 0 bases for V and 5 bases for J; bases not matched to a gene: 9. Germline V CDR1 and CDR2: SEHNR, FQNEAQ (reference sequence). The CDR3 consists of 17 residues. General study points: According to a subsequent analysis, TCR clusters from the first cohort were inclined to appear together in the roughly 130 validation repertoires. A few of the chains that were CMV-associated were confirmed in vitro to be specific for CMV antigens. Most TCR sequences were rare, but some public TCRs occurred in many donors.

This sequence originates from a man aged 30-40 years in good health and CMV-seropositive. Sequencing input: PBMCs. V gene TRBV7-9 combines with J gene TRBJ2-1, with 8 bases matching TRBD2. CDR3 amino acids: CASSLARTGGQNNEQFF. CDR3 nucleotide sequence: TGTGCCAGCAGCTTAGCTCGAACGGGGGGGCAAAACAATGAGCAGTTCTTC. The complete variable domain, with remaining parts taken from reference TRBV7-9 and TRBJ2-1, reads DTGVSQNPRHKITKRGQNVTFRCDPISEHNRLYWYRQTLGQGPEFLTYFQNEAQLEKSRLLSDRFSAERPKGSFSTLEIQRTEQGDSAMYLCASSLARTGGQNNEQFFGPGTRLTVL.